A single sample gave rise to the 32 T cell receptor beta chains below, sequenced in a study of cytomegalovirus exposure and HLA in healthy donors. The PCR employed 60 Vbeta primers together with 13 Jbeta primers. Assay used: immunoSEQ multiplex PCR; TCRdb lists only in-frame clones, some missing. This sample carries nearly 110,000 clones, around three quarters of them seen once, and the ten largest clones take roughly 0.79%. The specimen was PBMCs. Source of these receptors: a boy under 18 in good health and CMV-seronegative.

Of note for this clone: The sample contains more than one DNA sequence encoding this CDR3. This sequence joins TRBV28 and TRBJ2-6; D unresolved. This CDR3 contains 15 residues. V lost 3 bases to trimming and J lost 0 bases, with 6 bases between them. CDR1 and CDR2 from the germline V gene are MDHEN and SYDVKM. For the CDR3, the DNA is TGTGCCAGCAGTTTTGAGCACTCTGGGGCCAACGTCCTGACTTTC. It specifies CASSFEHSGANVLTF.

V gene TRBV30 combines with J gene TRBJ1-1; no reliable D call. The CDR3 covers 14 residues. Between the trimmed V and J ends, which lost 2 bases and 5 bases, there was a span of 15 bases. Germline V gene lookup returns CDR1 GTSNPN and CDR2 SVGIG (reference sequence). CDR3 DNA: TGTGCCTGGAGTAAGATCTCAGGAACAACTGAAGCTTTCTTT. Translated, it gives CAWSKISGTTEAFF.

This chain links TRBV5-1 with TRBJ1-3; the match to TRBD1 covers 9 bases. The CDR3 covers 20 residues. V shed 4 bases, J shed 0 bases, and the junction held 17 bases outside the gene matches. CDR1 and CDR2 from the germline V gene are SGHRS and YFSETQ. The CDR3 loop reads CASSVTPGTGYMRSGNTIYF. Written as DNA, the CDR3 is TGCGCCAGCAGCGTTACCCCCGGGACAGGGTACATGCGCTCTGGAAACACCATATATTTT.

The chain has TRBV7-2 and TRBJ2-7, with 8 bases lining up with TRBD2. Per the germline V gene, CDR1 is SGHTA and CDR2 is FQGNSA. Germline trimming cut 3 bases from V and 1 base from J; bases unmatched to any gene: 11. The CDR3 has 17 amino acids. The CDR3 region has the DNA TGTGCCAGCAGCTTCAGGAGAGGGACTAGTCGATCCTACGAGCAGTACTTC. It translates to CASSFRRGTSRSYEQYF.

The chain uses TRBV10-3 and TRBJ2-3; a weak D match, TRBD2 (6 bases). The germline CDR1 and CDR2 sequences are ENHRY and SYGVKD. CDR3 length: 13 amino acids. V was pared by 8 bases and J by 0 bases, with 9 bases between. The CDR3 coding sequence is TGTGCCATCGGGACTTCCAGCACAGATACGCAGTATTTT. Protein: CAIGTSSTDTQYF.

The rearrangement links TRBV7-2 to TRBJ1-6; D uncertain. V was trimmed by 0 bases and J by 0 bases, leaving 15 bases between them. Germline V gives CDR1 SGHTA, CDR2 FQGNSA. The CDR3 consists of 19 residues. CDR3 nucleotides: TGTGCCAGCAGCTTAGCTCGGCCGGGGTACAGCTCCTATAATTCACCCCTCCACTTT. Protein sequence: CASSLARPGYSSYNSPLHF.

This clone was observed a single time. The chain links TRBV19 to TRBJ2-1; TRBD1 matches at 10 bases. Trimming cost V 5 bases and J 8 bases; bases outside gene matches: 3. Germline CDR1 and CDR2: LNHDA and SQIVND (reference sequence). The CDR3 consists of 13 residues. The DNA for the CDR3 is TGTGCCAGTAGTTGGGACAGGGGACATGAGCAGTTCTTC. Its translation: CASSWDRGHEQFF.

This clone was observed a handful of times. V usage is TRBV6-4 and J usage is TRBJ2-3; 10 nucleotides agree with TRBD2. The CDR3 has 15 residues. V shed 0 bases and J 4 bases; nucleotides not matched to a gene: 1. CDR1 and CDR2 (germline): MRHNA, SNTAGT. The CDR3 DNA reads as TGTGCCAGCAGTGACTCTAGCGGGGGGCCAGATACGCAGTATTTT. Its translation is CASSDSSGGPDTQYF.

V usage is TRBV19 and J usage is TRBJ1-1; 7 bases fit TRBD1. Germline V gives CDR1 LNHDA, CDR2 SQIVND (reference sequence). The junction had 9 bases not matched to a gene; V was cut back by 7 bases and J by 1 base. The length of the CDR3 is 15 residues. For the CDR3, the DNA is TGTGCCAGTAAGACAGGGATATCGGGGAACACTGAAGCTTTCTTT. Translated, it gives CASKTGISGNTEAFF.

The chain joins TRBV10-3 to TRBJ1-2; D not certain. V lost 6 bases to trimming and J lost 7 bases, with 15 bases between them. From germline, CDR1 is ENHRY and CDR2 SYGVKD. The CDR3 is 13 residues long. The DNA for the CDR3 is TGTGCCATCAGCGATGGGAGGGAACTTGGCTACACCTTC. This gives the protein CAISDGRELGYTF.

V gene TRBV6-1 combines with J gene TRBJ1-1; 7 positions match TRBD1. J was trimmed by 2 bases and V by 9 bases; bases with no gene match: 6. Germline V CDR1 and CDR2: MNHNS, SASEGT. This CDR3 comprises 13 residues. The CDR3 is CASLTGLNTEAFF. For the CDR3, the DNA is TGTGCCAGTCTGACAGGGCTCAACACTGAAGCTTTCTTT.

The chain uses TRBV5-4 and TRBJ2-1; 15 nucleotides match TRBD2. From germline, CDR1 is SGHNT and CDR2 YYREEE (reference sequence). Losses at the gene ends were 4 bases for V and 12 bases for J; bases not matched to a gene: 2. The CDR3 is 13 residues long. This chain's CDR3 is CASSPGLAGGQFF. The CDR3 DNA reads TGTGCCAGCAGCCCGGGACTAGCGGGGGGGCAGTTCTTC.

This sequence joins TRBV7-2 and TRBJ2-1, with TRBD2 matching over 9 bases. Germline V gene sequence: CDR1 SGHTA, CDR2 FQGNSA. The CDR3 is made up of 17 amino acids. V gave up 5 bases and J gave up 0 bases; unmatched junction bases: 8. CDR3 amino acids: CASSRRRGLASYNEQFF. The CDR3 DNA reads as TGTGCCAGCAGCCGTCGCAGGGGACTAGCCTCCTACAATGAGCAGTTCTTC.

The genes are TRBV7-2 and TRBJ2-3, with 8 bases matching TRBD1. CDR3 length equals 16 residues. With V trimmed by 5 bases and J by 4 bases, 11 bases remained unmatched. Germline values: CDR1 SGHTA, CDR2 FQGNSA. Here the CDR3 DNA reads TGTGCCAGCAGCCGACAGGTAGCAGGGGGCGCAGATACGCAGTATTTT. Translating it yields CASSRQVAGGADTQYF.

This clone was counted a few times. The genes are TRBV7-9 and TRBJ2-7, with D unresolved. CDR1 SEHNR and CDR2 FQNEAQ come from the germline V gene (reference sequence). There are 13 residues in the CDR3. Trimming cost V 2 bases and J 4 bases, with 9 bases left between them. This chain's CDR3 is CASSLSVMYEQYF. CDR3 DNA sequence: TGTGCCAGCAGCTTATCTGTTATGTACGAGCAGTACTTC.

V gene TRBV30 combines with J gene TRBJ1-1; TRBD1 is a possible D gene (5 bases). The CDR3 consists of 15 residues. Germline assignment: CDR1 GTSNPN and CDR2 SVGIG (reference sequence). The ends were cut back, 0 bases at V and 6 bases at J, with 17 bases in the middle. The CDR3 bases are TGTGCCTGGAGTGTACTCGCGGGGGGGAGGGCTGAAGCTTTCTTT. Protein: CAWSVLAGGRAEAFF.

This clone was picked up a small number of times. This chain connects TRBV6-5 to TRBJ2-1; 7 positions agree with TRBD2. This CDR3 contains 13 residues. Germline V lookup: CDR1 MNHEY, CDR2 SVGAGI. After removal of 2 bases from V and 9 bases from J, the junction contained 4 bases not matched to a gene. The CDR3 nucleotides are TGTGCCAGCAGTTACGGCGGGAGCGGTGAGCAGTTCTTC. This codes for CASSYGGSGEQFF.

The CDR3 region is CASVNHPGGKVTEAFF. The CDR3 DNA reads TGTGCCAGCGTAAACCACCCCGGGGGGAAGGTAACTGAAGCTTTCTTT. This chain links TRBV28 with TRBJ1-1; the D gene is possibly TRBD1 (5 bases). V shed 8 bases and J shed 5 bases, with 24 bases lying between them. The germline V gene encodes CDR1 MDHEN and CDR2 SYDVKM. This CDR3 contains 16 residues. Full variable domain (remainder filled in from reference TRBV28 and TRBJ1-1): DVKVTQSSRYLVKRTGEKVFLECVQDMDHENMFWYRQDPGLGLRLIYFSYDVKMKEKGDIPEGYSVSREKKERFSLILESASTNQTSMYLCASVNHPGGKVTEAFFGQGTRLTVV.

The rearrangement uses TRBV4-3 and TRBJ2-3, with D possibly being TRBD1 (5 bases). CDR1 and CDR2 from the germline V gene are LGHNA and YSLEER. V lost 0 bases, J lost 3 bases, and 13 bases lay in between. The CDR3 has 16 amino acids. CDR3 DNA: TGCGCCAGCAGCCAAGACTCAGGGCTTGGAACAGATACGCAGTATTTT. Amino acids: CASSQDSGLGTDTQYF.

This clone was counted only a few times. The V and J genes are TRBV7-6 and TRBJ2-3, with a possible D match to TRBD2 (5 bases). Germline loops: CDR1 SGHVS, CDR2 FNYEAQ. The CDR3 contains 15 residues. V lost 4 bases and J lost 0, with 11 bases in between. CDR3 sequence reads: CASSSEIASTDTQYF. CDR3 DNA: TGTGCCAGCAGCTCAGAGATAGCGAGCACAGATACGCAGTATTTT.

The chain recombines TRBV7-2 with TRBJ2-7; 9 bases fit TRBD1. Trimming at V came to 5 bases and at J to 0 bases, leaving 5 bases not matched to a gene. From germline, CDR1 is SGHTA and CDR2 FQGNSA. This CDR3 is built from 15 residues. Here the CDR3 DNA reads TGTGCCAGCAGCCCTGACAGGGGGGCCTCCTACGAGCAGTACTTC. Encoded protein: CASSPDRGASYEQYF.

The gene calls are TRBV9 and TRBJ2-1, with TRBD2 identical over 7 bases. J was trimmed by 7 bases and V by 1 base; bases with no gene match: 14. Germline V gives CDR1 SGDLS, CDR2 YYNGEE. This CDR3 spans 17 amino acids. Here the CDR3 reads CASSVRWAGEARNEQFF. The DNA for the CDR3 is TGTGCCAGCAGCGTAAGGTGGGCGGGAGAGGCGAGGAATGAGCAGTTCTTC.

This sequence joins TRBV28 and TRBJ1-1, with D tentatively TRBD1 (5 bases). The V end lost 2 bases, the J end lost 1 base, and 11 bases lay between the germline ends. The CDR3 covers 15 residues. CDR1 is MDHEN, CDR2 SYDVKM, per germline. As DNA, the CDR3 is TGTGCCAGCAGTTTAGGTCCAGGGCGGAACACTGAAGCTTTCTTT. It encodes CASSLGPGRNTEAFF.

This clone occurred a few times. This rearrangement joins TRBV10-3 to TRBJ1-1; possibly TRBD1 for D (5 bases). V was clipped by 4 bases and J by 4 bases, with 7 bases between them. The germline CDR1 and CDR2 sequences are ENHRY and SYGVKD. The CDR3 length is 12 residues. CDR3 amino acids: CAISGGGTEAFF. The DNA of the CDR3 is TGTGCCATCAGTGGGGGCGGCACTGAAGCTTTCTTT.

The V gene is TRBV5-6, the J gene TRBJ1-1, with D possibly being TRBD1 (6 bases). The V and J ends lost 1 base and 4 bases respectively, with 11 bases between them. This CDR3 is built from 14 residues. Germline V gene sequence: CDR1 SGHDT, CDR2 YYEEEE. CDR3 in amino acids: CASSLYRVSTEAFF. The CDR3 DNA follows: TGTGCCAGCAGCTTGTACAGGGTAAGCACTGAAGCTTTCTTT.

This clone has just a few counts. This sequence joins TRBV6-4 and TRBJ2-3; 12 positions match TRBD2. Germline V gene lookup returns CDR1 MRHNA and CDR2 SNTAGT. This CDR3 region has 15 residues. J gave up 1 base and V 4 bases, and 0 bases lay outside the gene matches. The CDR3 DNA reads TGTGCCAGCAGTGGACTAGCGGGGGGCACAGATACGCAGTATTTT. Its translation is CASSGLAGGTDTQYF.

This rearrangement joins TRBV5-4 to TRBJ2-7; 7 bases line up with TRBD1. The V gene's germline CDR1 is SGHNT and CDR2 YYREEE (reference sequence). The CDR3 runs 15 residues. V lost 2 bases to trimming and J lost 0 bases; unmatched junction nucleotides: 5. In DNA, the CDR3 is TGTGCCAGCAGCTTACGACAGGGTTCCTCCTACGAGCAGTACTTC. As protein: CASSLRQGSSYEQYF.

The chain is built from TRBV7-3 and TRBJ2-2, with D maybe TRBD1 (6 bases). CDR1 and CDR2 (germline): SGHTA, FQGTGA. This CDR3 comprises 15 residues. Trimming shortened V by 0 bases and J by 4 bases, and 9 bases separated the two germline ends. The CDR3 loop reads CASSLTGGITGELFF. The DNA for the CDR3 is TGTGCCAGCAGCTTAACAGGGGGTATCACCGGGGAGCTGTTTTTT. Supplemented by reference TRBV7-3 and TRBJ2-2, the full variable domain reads GAGVSQTPSNKVTEKGKYVELRCDPISGHTALYWYRQSLGQGPEFLIYFQGTGAADDSGLPNDRFFAVRPEGSVSTLKIQRTERGDSAVYLCASSLTGGITGELFFGEGSRLTVL.

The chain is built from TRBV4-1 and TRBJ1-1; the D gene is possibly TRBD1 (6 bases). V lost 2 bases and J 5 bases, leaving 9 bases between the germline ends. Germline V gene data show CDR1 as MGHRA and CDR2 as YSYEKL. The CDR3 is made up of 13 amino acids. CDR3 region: CASSQTGLTEAFF. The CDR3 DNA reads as TGCGCCAGCAGCCAAACAGGGTTGACTGAAGCTTTCTTT.

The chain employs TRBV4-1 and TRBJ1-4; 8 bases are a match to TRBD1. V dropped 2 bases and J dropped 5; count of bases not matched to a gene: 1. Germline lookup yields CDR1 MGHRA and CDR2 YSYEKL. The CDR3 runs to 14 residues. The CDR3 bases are TGCGCCAGCAGCCAAACAGGGGGAAATGAAAAACTGTTTTTT. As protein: CASSQTGGNEKLFF.

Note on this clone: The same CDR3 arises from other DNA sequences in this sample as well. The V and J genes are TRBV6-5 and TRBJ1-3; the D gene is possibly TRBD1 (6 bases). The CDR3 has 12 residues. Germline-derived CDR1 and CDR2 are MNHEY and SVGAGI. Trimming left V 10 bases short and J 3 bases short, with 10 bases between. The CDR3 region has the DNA TGTGCCACCACAGGGAGTGGAAACACCATATATTTT. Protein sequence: CATTGSGNTIYF.

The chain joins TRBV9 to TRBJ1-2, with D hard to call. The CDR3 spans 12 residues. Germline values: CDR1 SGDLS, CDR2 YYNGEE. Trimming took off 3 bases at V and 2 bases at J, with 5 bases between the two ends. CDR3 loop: CASSDINYGYTF. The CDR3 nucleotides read TGTGCCAGCAGCGACATAAACTATGGCTACACCTTC.